This entry describes one T cell receptor beta chain. As yet, its antigen is unknown. The sample is drawn from a study of cytomegalovirus exposure and HLA in healthy donors. Background on the study: In an early release, HLA-typed donors contributed 80 million to 95 million unique TCR sequences. Findings and limits, study-wide: Among the sequence variants, a highly shared cluster was likely an artifact of sequencing. A classifier reportedly called cytomegalovirus status with high sensitivity and specificity. Follow-up analysis later connected one missense variant in DCLRE1C with trimming of TCR beta V- and J-genes.

Primers for the PCR totalled 60 Vbeta and 13 Jbeta. Method: immunoSEQ multiplex PCR; TCRdb's copy keeps in-frame clones and lacks some. This table holds fewer than 150,000 clones, 80% found once. Per germline, CDR1 MNHEY and CDR2 SMNVEV (reference sequence). Trimming left V 5 bases short and J 4 bases short, with 6 bases between. The CDR3 sequence is 12 residues long. The gene calls are TRBV27 and TRBJ1-5; no firm D call. This receptor was taken from a female donor in good health and CMV-seronegative. The specimen was PBMCs. For the CDR3, the DNA is TGTGCCAGCAGTCCCCGGAATCAGCCCCAGCATTTT. As protein: CASSPRNQPQHF.